The 26 T cell receptor beta chains below were found in one sample sequenced in a study of control samples from healthy donors and cancer patients. Here immunoSEQ multiplex PCR was the method, and the copy in TCRdb shows in-frame clones only, minus some. The sample contains under 90,000 clones, almost 95% of which appear only once. Sample: blood. The receptors here all came from a woman aged 60-75 years in good health.

The chain uses TRBV5-1 and TRBJ2-3; D gene ambiguous. Trimming took off 0 bases at V and 3 bases at J, with 8 bases between the two ends. Per the germline V gene, CDR1 is SGHRS and CDR2 is YFSETQ. The CDR3 covers 14 residues. The CDR3 bases are TGCGCCAGCAGCTTGGGGAGTGGAACAGATACGCAGTATTTT. It is translated as CASSLGSGTDTQYF.

The chain carries TRBV6-5 and TRBJ2-7; D is undetermined. Germline assignment: CDR1 MNHEY and CDR2 SVGAGI. Trimming pared 8 bases from V and 6 bases from J, leaving 23 bases between. The CDR3 length is 15 residues. The CDR3 sequence: CASSLDHLTRTEQYF. CDR3 sequence (DNA): TGTGCCAGCTCATTGGACCATCTAACAAGGACCGAGCAGTACTTC.

The V and J genes are TRBV30 and TRBJ1-1; D gene uncertain. Trimming removed 2 bases from V and 0 bases from J, with 7 bases in between. Germline CDR1 GTSNPN, CDR2 SVGIG (reference sequence). The CDR3 is 13 amino acids. The CDR3 loop is CAWSNGLNTEAFF. The CDR3 nucleotides are TGTGCCTGGAGTAACGGATTGAACACTGAAGCTTTCTTT. Full variable domain (remainder filled in from reference TRBV30 and TRBJ1-1): SQTIHQWPATLVQPVGSPLSLECTVEGTSNPNLYWYRQAAGRGLQLLFYSVGIGQISSEVPQNLSASRPQDRQFILSSKKLLLSDSGFYLCAWSNGLNTEAFFGQGTRLTVV.

The chain combines TRBV7-3 with TRBJ1-2; 11 positions match TRBD1. The CDR3 consists of 14 residues. Trimming cost V 5 bases and J 4 bases; bases outside gene matches: 3. Germline-derived CDR1 and CDR2 are SGHTA and FQGTGA. The CDR3 DNA follows: TGTGCCAGCAGCCCAGGGACAGGGGGCTATGGCTACACCTTC. Its protein is CASSPGTGGYGYTF.

The chain is built from TRBV18 and TRBJ2-1; unclear D gene. The ends were cut back, 3 bases at V and 8 bases at J, with 14 bases in the middle. Looked up from germline, CDR1 is KGHSH and CDR2 is LQKENI. The CDR3 covers 14 residues. CDR3 nucleotides: TGTGCCAGCTCACCCGCCCCGGCCCCCGATGAGCAGTTCTTC. This encodes CASSPAPAPDEQFF.

A single count supports this clone. The CDR3 reads CAIRGAGASPYEQYF. In DNA, the CDR3 is TGTGCCATCCGGGGGGCTGGGGCCTCCCCCTACGAGCAGTACTTC. The V gene is TRBV28, the J gene TRBJ2-7; maybe TRBD2 (7 bases). The germline V and J ends were trimmed by 10 bases and 2 bases, with 21 bases remaining between them. The CDR3 has 15 residues. CDR1 is MDHEN, CDR2 SYDVKM, per germline.

This clone has just one count. The CDR3 region has the DNA TGCGCCAGCAGCTTGCAACAGGGTAGTCTCAGGGATAGAGATAACTATGGCTACACCTTC. Translating it yields CASSLQQGSLRDRDNYGYTF. The genes are TRBV5-1 and TRBJ1-2; possibly TRBD1 for D (6 bases). Germline values: CDR1 SGHRS, CDR2 YFSETQ. V was trimmed by 1 base and J by 1 base, leaving 26 bases between them. The CDR3 extends over 20 amino acids.

This clone was found once. The CDR3 here is CATKGTNGYEQFF. In nucleotides, the CDR3 is TGCGCCACCAAAGGGACCAACGGTTATGAGCAGTTCTTC. V is TRBV10-2 and J is TRBJ2-1; TRBD1 or TRBD2 may be the D gene (5 bases each). Per germline, CDR1 WSHSY and CDR2 SAAADI. CDR3 size: 13 residues. Trimming shortened V by 10 bases and J by 8 bases, and 18 bases separated the two germline ends.

V usage is TRBV11-2 and J usage is TRBJ2-5, with TRBD1 as a possible D gene (5 bases). Trimming shortened V by 1 base and J by 3 bases, and 15 bases separated the two germline ends. The germline gives CDR1 SGHAT, CDR2 FQNNGV. The CDR3 is 16 amino acids. CDR3 sequence reads: CASSLGMGRVKETQYF. The CDR3 coding sequence is TGTGCCAGCAGCTTAGGAATGGGCAGGGTAAAAGAGACCCAGTACTTC. Full variable domain (remainder filled in from reference TRBV11-2 and TRBJ2-5): EAGVAQSPRYKIIEKRQSVAFWCNPISGHATLYWYQQILGQGPKLLIQFQNNGVVDDSQLPKDRFSAERLKGVDSTLKIQPAKLEDSAVYLCASSLGMGRVKETQYFGPGTRLLVL.

The V call is TRBV18, the J call TRBJ1-1; D remains unclear. V was clipped by 1 base and J by 3 bases, with 6 bases between them. Germline V gene data show CDR1 as KGHSH and CDR2 as LQKENI. The CDR3 runs 13 residues. The CDR3 loop reads CASSPQEDTEAFF. CDR3 nucleotides: TGTGCCAGCTCACCACAGGAGGACACTGAAGCTTTCTTT.

The V call is TRBV28, the J call TRBJ1-5, with D maybe TRBD1 (6 bases). Germline-derived CDR1 and CDR2 are MDHEN and SYDVKM. This CDR3 has 17 amino acids. With 7 bases removed from V and 4 bases from J, the gap between germline ends came to 23 bases. CDR3 protein: CASTSPHSDRPNQPQHF. CDR3 sequence (DNA): TGTGCCAGCACCTCACCGCACTCGGACAGACCGAATCAGCCCCAGCATTTT.

The chain joins TRBV30 to TRBJ1-5; D gene ambiguous. The CDR3 totals 13 residues. Germline V CDR1 and CDR2: GTSNPN, SVGIG (reference sequence). Trimming left V 2 bases short and J 7 bases short, with 12 bases between. In nucleotides, the CDR3 is TGTGCCTGGAGTACCACGATGGGACAGCCCCAGCATTTT. It encodes CAWSTTMGQPQHF.

The V and J genes are TRBV5-4 and TRBJ1-1; 7 nucleotides align to TRBD1. V trimming: 4 bases; J trimming: 4 bases; junction bases outside the gene matches: 7. The length of the CDR3 is 14 residues. The germline V gene encodes CDR1 SGHNT and CDR2 YYREEE (reference sequence). The CDR3, as DNA: TGTGCCAGCAGCACGACAGGGAAGGGCACTGAAGCTTTCTTT. Translation: CASSTTGKGTEAFF.

The J gene is TRBJ1-3, the V gene TRBV28; D is perhaps TRBD1 (5 bases). Germline CDR1 is MDHEN and CDR2 is SYDVKM. The CDR3 extends over 13 amino acids. V shed 6 bases and J shed 0 bases, with 6 bases lying between them. The CDR3: CASSQGSGNTIYF. In DNA, the CDR3 is TGTGCCAGCAGCCAGGGCTCTGGAAACACCATATATTTT. The variable domain in full, completed from reference TRBV28 and TRBJ1-3, reads DVKVTQSSRYLVKRTGEKVFLECVQDMDHENMFWYRQDPGLGLRLIYFSYDVKMKEKGDIPEGYSVSREKKERFSLILESASTNQTSMYLCASSQGSGNTIYFGEGSWLTVV.

The chain employs TRBV5-1 and TRBJ1-1; a weak D match, TRBD1 (5 bases). Germline assignment: CDR1 SGHRS and CDR2 YFSETQ. V was shortened by 4 bases and J by 7 bases, with 14 bases between the two germline ends. This CDR3 has 13 residues. CDR3: CASSGEGLGEAFF. DNA of the CDR3: TGCGCCAGCAGCGGAGAGGGGTTAGGTGAAGCTTTCTTT.

The chain employs TRBV30 and TRBJ2-2; D is possibly TRBD1 (5 bases). CDR3 size: 14 residues. Deletions cut 3 bases from V and 2 bases from J, with 10 bases between. CDR1 and CDR2 from the germline V gene are GTSNPN and SVGIG (reference sequence). CDR3 coding DNA: TGTGCCTGGAGAAGAGACAGCAACACCGGGGAGCTGTTTTTT. Protein product: CAWRRDSNTGELFF.

This clone turned up a few times. This chain uses TRBV11-2 with TRBJ2-3; D could derive from TRBD1 or TRBD2 (6 bases each). Germline CDR1 is SGHAT and CDR2 is FQNNGV. This CDR3 spans 16 amino acids. V was trimmed by 1 base and J by 2 bases, leaving 13 bases between them. CDR3 DNA sequence: TGTGCCAGCAGCTTAGTCGGGGGCGCCCCCACAGATACGCAGTATTTT. This gives the protein CASSLVGGAPTDTQYF.

The chain has TRBV2 and TRBJ2-3, with a possible D match to TRBD2 (5 bases). V gave up 8 bases and J gave up 1 base, with 19 bases separating them. Germline V gene data show CDR1 as SNHLY and CDR2 as FYNNEI. The CDR3 has 16 amino acids. The CDR3 loop reads CASQTPGGRGTDTQYF. As DNA, the CDR3 is TGTGCCAGCCAGACCCCCGGAGGTCGGGGCACAGATACGCAGTATTTT.

The V gene is TRBV28, the J gene TRBJ2-7; TRBD2 matches at 10 bases. The ends lost 5 bases at V and 6 bases at J; junction bases unmatched: 13. The CDR3 consists of 16 residues. The germline gives CDR1 MDHEN, CDR2 SYDVKM. The CDR3 DNA follows: TGTGCCAGCAGTATATACCAGCGGGAGGGCCGGATCGAGCAGTACTTC. Protein sequence: CASSIYQREGRIEQYF.

The chain recombines TRBV7-9 with TRBJ2-4; the match to TRBD1 covers 7 bases. CDR1 is SEHNR, CDR2 FQNEAQ, per germline (reference sequence). Losses at the gene ends were 1 base for V and 6 bases for J; bases not matched to a gene: 6. CDR3 size: 15 residues. The CDR3, as DNA: TGTGCCAGCAGCTTAGGGGTGACAGGGAGAAACATTCAGTACTTC. Translation gives CASSLGVTGRNIQYF.

This rearrangement joins TRBV6-6 to TRBJ1-4; 7 bases align to TRBD1. This CDR3 has 15 residues. Germline loops: CDR1 MNHNY, CDR2 SVGAGI (reference sequence). J was trimmed by 0 bases and V by 6 bases; bases with no gene match: 4. CDR3 protein: CASSQGQATNEKLFF. CDR3 nucleotides: TGTGCCAGCAGCCAAGGACAGGCAACTAATGAAAAACTGTTTTTT.

In nucleotides, the CDR3 is TGTGCCAGCTCACGGGTGGGCGGGAGCAATGAGCAGTTCTTC. It yields the protein CASSRVGGSNEQFF. The chain is built from TRBV18 and TRBJ2-1; 7 bases map to TRBD2. The CDR3 runs to 14 residues. Looked up from germline, CDR1 is KGHSH and CDR2 is LQKENI. The junction had 6 bases not matched to a gene; V was cut back by 4 bases and J by 6 bases.

The rearrangement links TRBV29-1 to TRBJ1-2; 7 bases agree with TRBD1. CDR3 length: 12 amino acids. CDR1 and CDR2 from the germline V gene are SQVTM and ANQGSEA. V lost 6 bases to trimming and J lost 8 bases; unmatched junction nucleotides: 9. CDR3 loop: CSVTGTERGYTF. The CDR3 region has the DNA TGCAGCGTCACCGGGACAGAGAGAGGCTACACCTTC. The whole variable domain, remainder taken from reference TRBV29-1 and TRBJ1-2, is SAVISQKPSRDICQRGTSLTIQCQVDSQVTMMFWYRQQPGQSLTLIATANQGSEATYESGFVIDKFPISRPNLTFSTLTVSNMSPEDSSIYLCSVTGTERGYTFGSGTRLTVV.

The chain joins TRBV2 to TRBJ1-3; tentative D call: TRBD1 (5 bases). Trimming took off 5 bases at V and 0 bases at J, with 20 bases between the two ends. Germline V gene data show CDR1 as SNHLY and CDR2 as FYNNEI. CDR3 size: 18 residues. CDR3 sequence reads: CASSNQIRGRNSGNTIYF. The DNA for the CDR3 is TGTGCCAGCAGTAATCAAATAAGGGGACGGAACTCTGGAAACACCATATATTTT.

The chain combines TRBV30 with TRBJ1-4; tentatively, D is TRBD1 (6 bases). Germline CDR1 and CDR2: GTSNPN and SVGIG (reference sequence). Trimming shortened V by 4 bases and J by 5 bases, and 11 bases separated the two germline ends. There are 13 residues in the CDR3. CDR3 sequence reads: CAWNQGLNEKLFF. The CDR3 DNA sequence: TGTGCCTGGAACCAGGGGTTAAATGAAAAACTGTTTTTT.

The CDR3 nucleotides read TGTGCCAGCAGTTACTCGAGGGACAGGTTCTCTGGCTACACCTTC. Translation: CASSYSRDRFSGYTF. The chain combines TRBV6-5 with TRBJ1-2; TRBD1 aligns across 8 bases. The CDR3 is 15 residues long. Germline trimming cut 0 bases from V and 7 bases from J; bases unmatched to any gene: 7. In germline, CDR1 is MNHEY, CDR2 SVGAGI.